This record covers a single TCR beta chain. One junction end does not reproduce the germline sequence, and a read error may be involved. Germline V gives CDR1 SSHAT, CDR2 FNYEAQ (reference sequence). The length of the CDR3 is 17 residues. The entry originates in a study of T cell changes during pregnancy in multiple sclerosis. The assay was immunoSEQ multiplex PCR, and TCRdb's table has in-frame clones only and misses some. The sample has around 70,000 clones; approximately 92% are singletons. The chain recombines TRBV7-7 with TRBJ2-6; perhaps TRBD1 as D (6 bases). The material sequenced was peripheral blood, taken in the second trimester of pregnancy. This clonotype originated in a female donor in good health, enrolled as a control in a pregnancy study. The CDR3 DNA follows: TGTGCTAGCAGCCAGGGGAGTGTGGGCTCTGGGGCCAACGTCCTGACTTTC. It yields the protein CASSQGSVGSGANVLTF.